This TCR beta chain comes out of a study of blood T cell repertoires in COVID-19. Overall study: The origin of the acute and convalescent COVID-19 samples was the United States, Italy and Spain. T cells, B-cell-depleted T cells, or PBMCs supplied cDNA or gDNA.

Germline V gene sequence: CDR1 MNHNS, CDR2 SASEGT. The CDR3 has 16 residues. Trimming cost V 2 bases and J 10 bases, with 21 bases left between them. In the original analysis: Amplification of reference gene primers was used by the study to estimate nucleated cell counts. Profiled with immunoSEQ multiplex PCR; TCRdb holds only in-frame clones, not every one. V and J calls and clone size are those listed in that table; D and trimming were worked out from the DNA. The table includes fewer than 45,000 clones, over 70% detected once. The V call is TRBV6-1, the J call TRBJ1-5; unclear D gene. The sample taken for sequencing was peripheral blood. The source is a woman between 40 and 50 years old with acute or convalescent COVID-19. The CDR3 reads CASSEYLGALKSPQHF. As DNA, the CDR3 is TGTGCCAGCAGTGAATATCTGGGAGCCCTAAAGTCTCCCCAGCATTTT.